Included here is one T cell receptor (beta chain) sequence, with context. One end of the junction does not line up with germline, which may come from a read error. The data derive from a study of blood T cell repertoires in COVID-19. Across the whole study: Whether acute or convalescent, the COVID-19 samples came from the United States, Italy and Spain.

This CDR3 region has 14 residues. Germline lookup yields CDR1 SNHLY and CDR2 FYNNEI. The data were produced by immunoSEQ multiplex PCR, yet TCRdb's version contains in-frame clones alone and is incomplete. The data hold about 34,000 clones, with roughly 80% observed a single time. Sequencing input: peripheral blood. The clonotype originates from a woman aged 55-70 years with acute or convalescent COVID-19. The V and J genes are TRBV2 and TRBJ1-1, with 9 bases matching TRBD1. For the CDR3, the DNA is TGTGCCGGCAGTGCACAGGGGGCAAACACTGAAGCTTTCTTT. It translates to CAGSAQGANTEAFF.